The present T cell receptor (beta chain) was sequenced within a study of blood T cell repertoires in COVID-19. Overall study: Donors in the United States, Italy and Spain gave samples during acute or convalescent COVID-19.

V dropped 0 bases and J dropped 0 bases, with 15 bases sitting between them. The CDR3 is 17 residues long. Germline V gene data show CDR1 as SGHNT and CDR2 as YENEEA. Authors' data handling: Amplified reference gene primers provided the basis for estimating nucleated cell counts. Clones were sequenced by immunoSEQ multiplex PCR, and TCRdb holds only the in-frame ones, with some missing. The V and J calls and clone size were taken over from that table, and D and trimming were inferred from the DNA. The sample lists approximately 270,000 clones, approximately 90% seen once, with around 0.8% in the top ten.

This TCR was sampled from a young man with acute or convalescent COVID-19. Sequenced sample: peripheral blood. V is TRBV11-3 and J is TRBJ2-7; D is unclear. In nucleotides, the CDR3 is TGTGCCAGCAGCTTAGAGTCCGTTATTACATTCTCCTACGAGCAGTACTTC. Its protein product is CASSLESVITFSYEQYF.